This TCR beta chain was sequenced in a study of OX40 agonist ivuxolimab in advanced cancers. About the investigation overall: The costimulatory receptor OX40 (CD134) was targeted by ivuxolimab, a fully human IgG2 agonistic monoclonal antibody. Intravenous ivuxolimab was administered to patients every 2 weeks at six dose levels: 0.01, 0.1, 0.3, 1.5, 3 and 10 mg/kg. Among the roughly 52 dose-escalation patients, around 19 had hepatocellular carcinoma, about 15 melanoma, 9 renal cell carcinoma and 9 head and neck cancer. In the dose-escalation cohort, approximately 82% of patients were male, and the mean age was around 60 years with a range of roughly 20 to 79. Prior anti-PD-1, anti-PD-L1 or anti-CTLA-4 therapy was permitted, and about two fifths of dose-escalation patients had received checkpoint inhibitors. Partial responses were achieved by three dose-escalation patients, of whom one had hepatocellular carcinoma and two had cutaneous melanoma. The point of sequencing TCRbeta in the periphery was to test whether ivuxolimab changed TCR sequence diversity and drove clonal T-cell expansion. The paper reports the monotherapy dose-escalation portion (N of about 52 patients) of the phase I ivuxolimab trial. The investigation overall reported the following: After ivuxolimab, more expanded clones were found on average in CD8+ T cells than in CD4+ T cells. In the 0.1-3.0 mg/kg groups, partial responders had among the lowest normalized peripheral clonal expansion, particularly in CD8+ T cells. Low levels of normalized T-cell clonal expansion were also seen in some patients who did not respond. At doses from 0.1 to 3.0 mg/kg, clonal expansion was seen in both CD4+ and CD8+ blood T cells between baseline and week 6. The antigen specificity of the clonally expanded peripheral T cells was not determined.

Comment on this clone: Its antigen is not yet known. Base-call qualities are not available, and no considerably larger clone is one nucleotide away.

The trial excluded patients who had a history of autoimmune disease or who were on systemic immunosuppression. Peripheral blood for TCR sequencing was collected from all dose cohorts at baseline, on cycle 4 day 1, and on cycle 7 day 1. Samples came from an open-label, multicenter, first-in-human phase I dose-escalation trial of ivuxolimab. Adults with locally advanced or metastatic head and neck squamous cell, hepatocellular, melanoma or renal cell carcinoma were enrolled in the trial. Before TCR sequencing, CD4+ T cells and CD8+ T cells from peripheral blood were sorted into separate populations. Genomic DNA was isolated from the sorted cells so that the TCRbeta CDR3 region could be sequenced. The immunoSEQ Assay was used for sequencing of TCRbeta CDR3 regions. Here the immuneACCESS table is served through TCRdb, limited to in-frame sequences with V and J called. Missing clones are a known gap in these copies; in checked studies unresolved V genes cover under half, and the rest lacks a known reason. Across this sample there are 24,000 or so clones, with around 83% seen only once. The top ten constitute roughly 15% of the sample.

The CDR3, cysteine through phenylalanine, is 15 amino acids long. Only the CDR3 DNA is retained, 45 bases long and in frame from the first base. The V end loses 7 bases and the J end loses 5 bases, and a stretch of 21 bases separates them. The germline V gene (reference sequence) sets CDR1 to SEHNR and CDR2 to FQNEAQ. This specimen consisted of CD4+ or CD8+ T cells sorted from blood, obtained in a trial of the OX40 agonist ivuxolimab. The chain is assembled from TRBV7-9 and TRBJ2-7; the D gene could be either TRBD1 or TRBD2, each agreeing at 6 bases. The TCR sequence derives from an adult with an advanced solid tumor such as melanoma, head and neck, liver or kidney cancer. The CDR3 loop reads CASTLWGAKEDEQYF. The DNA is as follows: TGTGCCAGCACCCTATGGGGGGCCAAGGAAGACGAGCAGTACTTC.